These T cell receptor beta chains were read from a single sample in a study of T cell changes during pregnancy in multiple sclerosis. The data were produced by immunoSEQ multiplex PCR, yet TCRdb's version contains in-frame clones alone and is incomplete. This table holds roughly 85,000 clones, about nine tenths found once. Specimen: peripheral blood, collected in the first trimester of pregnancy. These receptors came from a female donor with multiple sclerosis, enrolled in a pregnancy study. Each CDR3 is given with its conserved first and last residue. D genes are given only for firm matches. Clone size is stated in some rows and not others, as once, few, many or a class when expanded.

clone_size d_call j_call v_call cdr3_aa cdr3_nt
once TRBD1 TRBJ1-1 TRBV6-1 CASRGTAKNTEAFF TGTGCCAGCAGGGGGACAGCTAAAAACACTGAAGCTTTCTTT
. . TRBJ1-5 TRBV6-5 CASSYSAGSNQPQHF TGTGCCAGCAGTTACTCCGCCGGGTCCAATCAGCCCCAGCATTTT
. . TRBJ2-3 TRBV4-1 CASSQDGEGTDTQYF TGCGCCAGCAGCCAAGACGGAGAGGGAACAGATACGCAGTATTTT
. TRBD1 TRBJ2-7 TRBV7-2 CASSFNRGQGDEQYF TGTGCCAGCAGCTTCAACAGGGGGCAAGGGGACGAGCAGTACTTC
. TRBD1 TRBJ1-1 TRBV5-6 CASSLPPGQQNTEAFF TGTGCCAGCAGCCTTCCTCCGGGACAGCAGAACACTGAAGCTTTCTTT
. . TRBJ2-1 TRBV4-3 CASSQEGAGYNEQFF TGCGCCAGCAGCCAAGAAGGGGCAGGTTACAATGAGCAGTTCTTC
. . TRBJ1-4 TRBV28 CASSLFGGGGGEKLFF TGTGCCAGCAGTTTATTCGGGGGGGGTGGTGGTGAAAAACTGTTTTTT
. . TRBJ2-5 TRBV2 CASSTEETQYF TGTGCCAGCAGTACAGAAGAGACCCAGTACTTC
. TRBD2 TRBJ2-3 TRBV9 CASSPPGGGNTDTQYF TGTGCCAGCAGCCCCCCGGGCGGGGGGAACACAGATACGCAGTATTTT
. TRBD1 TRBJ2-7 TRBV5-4 CASSPRAGQGLYEQYF TGTGCCAGCAGCCCCAGGGCGGGACAGGGGTTATACGAGCAGTACTTC
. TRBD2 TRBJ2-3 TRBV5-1 CASSFSGTSGSRGTQYF TGCGCCAGCAGCTTCTCCGGGACTAGCGGGAGCCGTGGTACGCAGTATTTT
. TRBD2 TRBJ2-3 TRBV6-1 CASIMLAGNTDTQYF TGTGCCAGCATCATGCTAGCGGGAAACACAGATACGCAGTATTTT
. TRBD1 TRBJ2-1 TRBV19 CASSQTTGGHEQFF TGTGCCAGTAGCCAGACGACAGGGGGCCATGAGCAGTTCTTC
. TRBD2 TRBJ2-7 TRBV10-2 CASRGGSAGDYEQYF TGCGCCAGCAGGGGGGGGTCTGCGGGGGATTACGAGCAGTACTTC
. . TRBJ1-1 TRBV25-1 CASSRMEGMAFF TGTGCCAGCAGCCGAATGGAGGGGATGGCTTTCTTT
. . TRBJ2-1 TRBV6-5 CASSAGVSSYNEQFF TGTGCCAGCAGTGCAGGGGTGAGCTCCTACAATGAGCAGTTCTTC
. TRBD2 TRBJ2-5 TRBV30 CAWSRAGGGYQETQYF TGTGCCTGGAGTCGGGCGGGGGGCGGTTACCAAGAGACCCAGTACTTC
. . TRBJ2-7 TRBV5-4 CASSHGTSEQYF TGTGCCAGCAGCCATGGGACATCCGAGCAGTACTTC
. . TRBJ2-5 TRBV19 CASSTPWAGQETQYF TGTGCCAGTAGTACCCCCTGGGCAGGGCAAGAGACCCAGTACTTC
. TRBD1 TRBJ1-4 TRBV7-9 CASSYGDSATNEKLFF TGTGCCAGCAGCTATGGGGACAGTGCAACTAATGAAAAACTGTTTTTT
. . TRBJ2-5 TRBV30 CAWSGQPGETQYF TGTGCCTGGAGCGGACAACCGGGAGAGACCCAGTACTTC
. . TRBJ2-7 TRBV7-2 CASSSRQSAYEQYF TGTGCCAGCAGCTCCCGACAGTCAGCCTACGAGCAGTACTTC
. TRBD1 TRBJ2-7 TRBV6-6 CASSYRDRGLEQYF TGTGCCAGCAGTTACAGGGACAGGGGGCTCGAGCAGTACTTC
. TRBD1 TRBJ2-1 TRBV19 CASSFGTGVNEQFF TGTGCCAGTAGTTTCGGGACAGGGGTCAATGAGCAGTTCTTC
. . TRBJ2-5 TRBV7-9 CASSSQGFQETQYF TGTGCCAGCAGCTCGCAGGGGTTTCAAGAGACCCAGTACTTC
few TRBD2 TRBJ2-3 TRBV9 CASSELAGGIDTQYF TGTGCCAGCAGCGAACTAGCGGGAGGGATAGATACGCAGTATTTT
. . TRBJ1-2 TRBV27 CASSGGSEAFYGYTF TGTGCCAGCAGTGGGGGCTCAGAGGCCTTCTATGGCTACACCTTC
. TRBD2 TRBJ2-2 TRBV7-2 CASSSVAGGPGELFF TGTGCCAGCAGCTCAGTAGCGGGGGGGCCCGGGGAGCTGTTTTTT
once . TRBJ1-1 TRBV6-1 CATTRTVMNTEAFF TGTGCCACCACCAGGACAGTTATGAACACTGAAGCTTTCTTT
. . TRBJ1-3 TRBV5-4 CASSSGQNSGNTIYF TGTGCCAGCAGCTCCGGACAGAACTCTGGAAACACCATATATTTT
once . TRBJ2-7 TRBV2 CASSAFVSSYEQYF TGTGCCAGCAGTGCATTTGTGAGCTCCTACGAGCAGTACTTC
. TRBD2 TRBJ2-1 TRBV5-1 CASSFGLVTYNEQFF TGCGCCAGCAGCTTCGGACTAGTAACCTACAATGAGCAGTTCTTC